Listed below are T cell receptor beta chains from one sample, sequenced in a study of T-cell memory formation after mild COVID-19. TCRdb used MiXCR to reprocess the 5' RACE reads, holding one entry per CDR3 protein. This sample has 550,000 to 650,000 distinct CDR3 sequences, with about 18% found just once. Sequenced material: PBMCs or a T cell subset sorted from them (not recorded which). The receptors shown here come from an adult woman who had mild COVID-19 (a few samples of this study predate the infection). Cell type and time point are not known. CDR3s include the opening cysteine and the closing phenylalanine or tryptophan. The D gene is left open where the match is weak. A clone size is listed for some rows: how often the clone was seen (once, few, many), or a class if it is expanded.

J gene | D gene | V gene | clone size | CDR3 DNA | CDR3 protein
TRBJ1-2 | TRBD1 | TRBV30 | - | TGTGCCTGGAGCCCGGGACAGCGAAACTATGGCTACACCTTC | CAWSPGQRNYGYTF
TRBJ2-5 | - | TRBV29-1 | - | TGCAGCGTTGTACGGGGGGCCGGGGAGACCCAGTACTTC | CSVVRGAGETQYF
TRBJ1-2 | - | TRBV12-3/TRBV12-4 | - | TGTGCCAGCACCCCGGGAGATTATGGCTACACCTTC | CASTPGDYGYTF
TRBJ2-7 | - | TRBV20-1 | - | TGCAGTGCTAGAGAGTCCACTAGCGAGCAGTACTTC | CSARESTSEQYF
TRBJ2-3 | - | TRBV7-8 | many | TGTGCCAGCAGCTGGGTCACAGATACGCAGTATTTT | CASSWVTDTQYF
TRBJ2-3 | - | TRBV10-3 | few | TGTGCCATCAGTGACAACAGGGAGGAAAGGACAGATACGCAGTATTTT | CAISDNREERTDTQYF
TRBJ2-2 | TRBD2 | TRBV7-9 | - | TGTGCCAGCAGCTTAGCGCGGACTAGCGAAACCACCGGGGAGCTGTTTTTT | CASSLARTSETTGELFF
TRBJ1-5 | TRBD1 | TRBV5-5 | few | TGTGCCAGCAGCACCAACCCCGGGACAGGGATTCTGCCCCAGCATTTT | CASSTNPGTGILPQHF
TRBJ2-6 | - | TRBV21-1 | - | TGTGCCAGCGAAACAGGGTTTGGGGCCAACGTCCTGACTTTC | CASETGFGANVLTF
TRBJ1-1 | - | TRBV6-5 | few | TGTGCCAGCAGTTACTTCGCAGGGATGGGCACTGAAGCTTTCTTT | CASSYFAGMGTEAFF
TRBJ1-5 | - | TRBV20-1 | few | TGCAGTGCTAGAGATCGCGGGGGACATCAGCCCCAGCATTTT | CSARDRGGHQPQHF
TRBJ2-5 | - | TRBV9 | few | TGTGCCAGCAGCGAGCGGGCTAGCAGTGGAGAGACCCAGTACTTC | CASSERASSGETQYF
TRBJ1-1 | - | TRBV6-2/TRBV6-3 | many | TGTGCCAGCAGTCGGGGGTGGACTGAAGCTTTCTTT | CASSRGWTEAFF
TRBJ1-1 | - | TRBV5-1 | many | TGCGCCAGCAGCTTGAATTCGGAGATGAACACTGAAGCTTTCTTT | CASSLNSEMNTEAFF
TRBJ2-1 | TRBD2 | TRBV20-1 | few | TGCAGTGCCGGACCGGGACTAGCGGTCTCCTACAATGAGCAGTTCTTC | CSAGPGLAVSYNEQFF
TRBJ2-2 | TRBD1 | TRBV5-1 | - | TGCGCCAGCAGCGCCCTACAGGGGGCGGGCACCGGGGAGCTGTTTTTT | CASSALQGAGTGELFF
TRBJ2-1 | TRBD1 | TRBV20-1 | - | TGCAGTGCTAGAGGGACAGGGCGCGAGCAGTTCTTC | CSARGTGREQFF
TRBJ2-5 | TRBD2 | TRBV5-1 | many | TGCGCCAGCAGCTCGGGACTAGCGGGAGGGGAGACCCAGTACTTC | CASSSGLAGGETQYF
TRBJ1-1 | - | TRBV6-5 | many | TGTGCCAGCAGTTACTCGGGAGCTACTGAAGCTTTCTTT | CASSYSGATEAFF
TRBJ2-7 | TRBD2 | TRBV6-1 | - | TGTGCCAGCAGTGTGTTAGCGGGGGGCTCCTACGAGCAGTACTTC | CASSVLAGGSYEQYF
TRBJ1-3 | - | TRBV6-5 | few | TGTGCCAGCGGCCCGGTCCAGGGCTATGGAAACACCATATATTTT | CASGPVQGYGNTIYF
TRBJ2-6 | - | TRBV3-1 | - | TGTGCCAGCAGCCAACCCGTGACCGGTGGGGCCAACGTCCTGACTTTC | CASSQPVTGGANVLTF
TRBJ2-1 | - | TRBV7-3 | few | TGTGCCAGCAGCTTAGATGGGCCTACTTCGGGGCATGAGCAGTTCTTC | CASSLDGPTSGHEQFF
TRBJ2-3 | - | TRBV18 | many | TGTGCCAGCTCACCGGACAGCACAGATACGCAGTATTTT | CASSPDSTDTQYF
TRBJ2-2 | TRBD2 | TRBV7-9 | - | TGTGCCAGCAGCTTATCGACTAGCGACAACACCGGGGAGCTGTTTTTT | CASSLSTSDNTGELFF
TRBJ1-1 | - | TRBV7-9 | - | TGTGCCAGCAGCCCCTTTTCCGGGGAAAGGACTGAAGCTTTCTTT | CASSPFSGERTEAFF